The rows below give T cell receptor beta chains drawn from one sample of a study of shared clonotypes between healthy human individuals. Sequenced by immunoSEQ multiplex PCR; TCRdb stores in-frame clones only, minus some. The sample lists about 1.5 million clones; 98% were seen once. The sample was naive CD4+ T cells sorted from blood. These receptors were obtained from a man aged 25-45 years in good health. Both conserved end residues are part of each CDR3. The D gene is left open where the match is weak. Expanded clones are given a class, and other clones once, few, many or no size at all.

v_gene: TRBV14
j_gene: TRBJ2-1
abundance: .
d_gene: TRBD2
CDR3nt: TGTGCCAGCAGCCAAGGGACTAGCGGGAGAATGAGGGACAATGAGCAGTTCTTC
CDR3aa: CASSQGTSGRMRDNEQFF

v_gene: TRBV7-2
j_gene: TRBJ1-1
abundance: .
d_gene: TRBD1
CDR3nt: TGTGCCAGCAGCCTAAGGGGACAGTTGAACACTGAAGCTTTCTTT
CDR3aa: CASSLRGQLNTEAFF

v_gene: TRBV5-1
j_gene: TRBJ2-5
abundance: .
d_gene: TRBD1
CDR3nt: TGCGCCAGCAGCTTAAGGACAGGCAAGGAGACCCAGTACTTC
CDR3aa: CASSLRTGKETQYF

v_gene: TRBV18
j_gene: TRBJ2-1
abundance: .
d_gene: TRBD2
CDR3nt: TGTGCCAGCTCACCATTAGAGCGGGAGATAATCTTC
CDR3aa: CASSPLEREIIF

v_gene: TRBV7-8
j_gene: TRBJ2-5
abundance: .
d_gene: .
CDR3nt: TGTGCCAGCAGCCGACAGATTTATCAAGAGACCCAGTACTTC
CDR3aa: CASSRQIYQETQYF

v_gene: TRBV5-1
j_gene: TRBJ1-1
abundance: .
d_gene: .
CDR3nt: TGCGCCAGCAGCTTGGAGGCAGTATCACGGAACACTGAAGCTTTCTTT
CDR3aa: CASSLEAVSRNTEAFF

v_gene: TRBV7-2
j_gene: TRBJ2-1
abundance: .
d_gene: .
CDR3nt: TGTGCCAGCCAGATGGGGTCTATGGGGTCCTACAATGAGCAGTTCTTC
CDR3aa: CASQMGSMGSYNEQFF

v_gene: TRBV9
j_gene: TRBJ2-2
abundance: once
d_gene: TRBD1
CDR3nt: TGTGCCAGCAGCGCGACGGACAGGGTGCCCGGGGAGCTGTTTTTT
CDR3aa: CASSATDRVPGELFF

v_gene: TRBV28
j_gene: TRBJ1-5
abundance: .
d_gene: .
CDR3nt: TGTGCCAGCAGTCCCCAGGGGAACCGCTGGCGTAGCAATCAGCCCCAGCATTTT
CDR3aa: CASSPQGNRWRSNQPQHF

v_gene: TRBV2
j_gene: TRBJ2-1
abundance: .
d_gene: .
CDR3nt: TGTGCCAGCAGGGGTGAGCAGTTCTTC
CDR3aa: CASRGEQFF